Presented here are 20 T cell receptor beta chains from one specimen sequenced in a study of T cell repertoires in cytomegalovirus infection. A single record per CDR3 protein comes from TCRdb applying MiXCR to the reads. The sample holds 450,000 to 550,000 distinct CDR3 sequences, roughly 43% seen once. What these receptors recognize is not known. This sample comprised cultured PBMCs, obtained from culture after CMV antigen stimulation. Receptor source: a human donor in good health (CMV status not recorded). Some clones in this sample may be carry-over from other donors' samples.

The V gene is TRBV11-2, the J gene TRBJ2-1, with TRBD2 identical over 12 bases. CDR3 length equals 18 residues. V shed 1 base and J 4 bases; nucleotides not matched to a gene: 8. The V gene's germline CDR1 is SGHAT and CDR2 FQNNGV. The CDR3 loop reads CASSLVGGTSGYYNEQFF. The CDR3 coding sequence is TGTGCCAGCAGCTTAGTTGGGGGGACTAGCGGGTATTACAATGAGCAGTTCTTC.

This clonotype was seen a handful of times. The chain carries TRBV11-2 and TRBJ2-5; TRBD2 aligns across 8 bases. There are 15 residues in the CDR3. Germline assignment: CDR1 SGHAT and CDR2 FQNNGV. V trimming: 3 bases; J trimming: 2 bases; junction bases outside the gene matches: 5. CDR3 sequence: CASSFFREGQETQYF. The DNA of the CDR3 is TGTGCCAGCAGCTTTTTCCGGGAGGGGCAAGAGACCCAGTACTTC.

This clonotype turned up a few times. The rearrangement joins TRBV6-1 to TRBJ1-4, with 7 bases aligning to TRBD1. With V trimmed by 10 bases and J by 6 bases, 11 bases remained unmatched. Germline V gene sequence: CDR1 MNHNS, CDR2 SASEGT. The CDR3 consists of 14 residues. DNA for the CDR3: TGTGCCACCTCTGCCGGGGACAGCCATGAAAAACTGTTTTTT. This translates into CATSAGDSHEKLFF.

The chain combines TRBV20-1 with TRBJ1-5; D is perhaps TRBD1 (5 bases). The CDR3 is made up of 15 amino acids. The V end was cut by 6 bases, the J end by 3 bases, with 18 bases between. Germline V CDR1 and CDR2: DFQATT, SNEGSKA (reference sequence). CDR3 sequence: CSAQYGGGNNQPQHF. The DNA of the CDR3 is TGCAGTGCCCAGTACGGGGGGGGTAACAATCAGCCCCAGCATTTT.

Many counts were recorded for this clonotype. This chain connects TRBV7-2 to TRBJ2-3; the match to TRBD2 covers 9 bases. Per germline, CDR1 SGHTA and CDR2 FQGNSA. The junction had 3 bases not matched to a gene; V was cut back by 4 bases and J by 1 base. The CDR3 covers 15 residues. In DNA, the CDR3 is TGTGCCAGCAGCTCCGGGACTAGCCGCACAGATACGCAGTATTTT. It is translated as CASSSGTSRTDTQYF.

This clonotype has just one count. V usage is TRBV9 and J usage is TRBJ2-1; D tentatively reads TRBD1 or TRBD2 (5 bases each). Germline V CDR1 and CDR2: SGDLS, YYNGEE. The CDR3 is 16 amino acids. Trimming pared 1 base from V and 0 bases from J, leaving 11 bases between. The DNA for the CDR3 is TGTGCCAGCAGCGTAACCGGGACGAGCTCCTACAATGAGCAGTTCTTC. The encoded protein is CASSVTGTSSYNEQFF.

The rearrangement joins TRBV7-8 to TRBJ2-7; a possible D gene is TRBD1 (5 bases). The V end was cut by 5 bases, the J end by 3 bases, with 11 bases between. The CDR3 loop spans 13 amino acids. Germline V gene sequence: CDR1 SGHVS, CDR2 FQNEAQ. CDR3: CASSRRQLYEQYF. For the CDR3, the DNA is TGTGCCAGCAGCCGACGACAGCTCTACGAGCAGTACTTC. Filled out from reference TRBV7-8 and TRBJ2-7, the complete variable domain reads GAGVSQSPRYKVAKRGQDVALRCDPISGHVSLFWYQQALGQGPEFLTYFQNEAQLDKSGLPSDRFFAERPEGSVSTLKIQRTQQEDSAVYLCASSRRQLYEQYFGPGTRLTVT.

This chain joins TRBV12-3 or TRBV12-4 and TRBJ2-4, with D hard to call. This CDR3 comprises 12 residues. V dropped 5 bases and J dropped 4 bases, with 6 bases sitting between them. CDR3 sequence: CASSEEKNIQYF. Written as DNA, the CDR3 is TGTGCCAGCAGTGAAGAAAAAAACATTCAGTACTTC.

This clonotype was seen only once. The CDR3 region has the DNA TGTGCCAGTAGTATCTATAGGGGGAGTTTAGAAGATACGCAGTATTTT. Translated: CASSIYRGSLEDTQYF. V and J are TRBV19 and TRBJ2-3; TRBD1 might be the D (6 bases). The ends were cut back, 3 bases at V and 5 bases at J, with 18 bases in the middle. This CDR3 comprises 16 residues. Germline assignment: CDR1 LNHDA and CDR2 SQIVND (reference sequence). Complete variable domain (other parts from reference TRBV19 and TRBJ2-3): DGGITQSPKYLFRKEGQNVTLSCEQNLNHDAMYWYRQDPGQGLRLIYYSQIVNDFQKGDIAEGYSVSREKKESFPLTVTSAQKNPTAFYLCASSIYRGSLEDTQYFGPGTRLTVL.

This clonotype was seen more than once but under ten times. The chain uses TRBV12-3 or TRBV12-4 and TRBJ1-2; D is ambiguous. The length of the CDR3 is 15 residues. The ends were cut back, 1 base at V and 6 bases at J, with 15 bases in the middle. The CDR3 coding sequence is TGTGCCAGCAGTTTAGGTGGCTACCCGACGAATGGCTACACCTTC. This codes for CASSLGGYPTNGYTF.

V is TRBV28 and J is TRBJ1-1; 10 positions match TRBD1. Germline CDR1 and CDR2: MDHEN and SYDVKM. This CDR3 spans 16 amino acids. V shed 6 bases and J 4 bases; nucleotides not matched to a gene: 11. The CDR3 nucleotides read TGTGCCAGCAGACCTGCTGGGACAGGGGCTTTCACTGAAGCTTTCTTT. Translation: CASRPAGTGAFTEAFF.

This clonotype was seen a single time. The V gene is TRBV2, the J gene TRBJ1-1; tentatively, D is TRBD1 (6 bases). Per germline, CDR1 SNHLY and CDR2 FYNNEI. The CDR3 runs 15 residues. Trimming shortened V by 5 bases and J by 5 bases, and 18 bases separated the two germline ends. The CDR3 DNA reads TGTGCCAGCAGTCCCCGGAATGGGGGGCAAACTGAAGCTTTCTTT. Protein sequence: CASSPRNGGQTEAFF.

In this sample, this clonotype turned up a few times. The chain employs TRBV15 and TRBJ2-5; D is possibly TRBD1 (6 bases). CDR1 LNHNV and CDR2 YYDKDF come from the germline V gene (reference sequence). V lost 1 base and J 4 bases, leaving 19 bases between the germline ends. CDR3 length: 17 amino acids. The CDR3 reads CATSRVGFGGLGETQYF. DNA of the CDR3: TGTGCCACCAGCAGAGTAGGTTTTGGGGGCCTAGGAGAGACCCAGTACTTC.

V is TRBV5-1 and J is TRBJ2-1, with TRBD1 matching over 10 bases. Germline V gene data show CDR1 as SGHRS and CDR2 as YFSETQ. J was trimmed by 7 bases and V by 0 bases; bases with no gene match: 4. CDR3 length: 15 amino acids. CDR3 region: CASSLAGTGVNEQFF. In DNA, the CDR3 is TGCGCCAGCAGCTTGGCGGGGACAGGGGTAAATGAGCAGTTCTTC.

The gene calls are TRBV7-2 and TRBJ2-3; TRBD1 matches at 7 bases. This CDR3 is 15 amino acids long. Germline lookup yields CDR1 SGHTA and CDR2 FQGNSA. Losses at the gene ends were 5 bases for V and 6 bases for J; bases not matched to a gene: 11. In nucleotides, the CDR3 is TGTGCCAGCAGCCCACAGGGGCCCCCACCGGATACGCAGTATTTT. This codes for CASSPQGPPPDTQYF. The whole variable domain, remainder taken from reference TRBV7-2 and TRBJ2-3, is GAGVSQSPSNKVTEKGKDVELRCDPISGHTALYWYRQSLGQGLEFLIYFQGNSAPDKSGLPSDRFSAERTGGSVSTLTIQRTQQEDSAVYLCASSPQGPPPDTQYFGPGTRLTVL.

V gene TRBV10-3 combines with J gene TRBJ2-7; D is uncertain. This CDR3 has 13 residues. V dropped 0 bases and J dropped 7 bases, with 10 bases sitting between them. From germline, CDR1 is ENHRY and CDR2 SYGVKD. CDR3: CAISESEVNEQYF. In DNA, the CDR3 is TGTGCCATCAGTGAGTCAGAGGTTAATGAGCAGTACTTC.

This clonotype came up a few times. DNA of the CDR3: TGTGCCAGCAGCTTAGCGCGACTAGCGGATGAGGAGACCCAGTACTTC. Residues: CASSLARLADEETQYF. The gene calls are TRBV7-8 and TRBJ2-5; TRBD2 aligns across 9 bases. V lost 0 bases to trimming and J lost 5 bases; unmatched junction nucleotides: 7. Germline V gene lookup returns CDR1 SGHVS and CDR2 FQNEAQ. The CDR3 loop spans 16 amino acids.

This clonotype was seen more than once but under ten times. The gene calls are TRBV4-3 and TRBJ2-7; no definite D call. The CDR3 runs to 14 residues. Germline CDR1 is LGHNA and CDR2 is YSLEER. V lost 4 bases to trimming and J lost 1 base, with 11 bases between them. CDR3 amino acids: CASSPDRWSYEQYF. Written as DNA, the CDR3 is TGCGCCAGCAGCCCGGATAGGTGGTCCTACGAGCAGTACTTC.

This chain uses TRBV7-9 with TRBJ2-5; 9 nucleotides match TRBD2. V lost 3 bases, J lost 3 bases, and 5 bases stayed unmatched. There are 15 residues in the CDR3. CDR1 SEHNR and CDR2 FQNEAQ come from the germline V gene (reference sequence). The CDR3 spells CASSLRASGEETQYF. The CDR3 nucleotides read TGTGCCAGCAGCTTGAGGGCTAGCGGGGAAGAGACCCAGTACTTC.

This clonotype was seen a few times. The chain has TRBV5-1 and TRBJ2-1; TRBD2 might be the D (5 bases). The CDR3 has 16 amino acids. Trimming shortened V by 0 bases and J by 4 bases, and 14 bases separated the two germline ends. CDR1 is SGHRS, CDR2 YFSETQ, per germline. CDR3 in DNA: TGCGCCAGCAGCTTGGTGGTCTCCGGCGGGTACAATGAGCAGTTCTTC. Amino acid sequence: CASSLVVSGGYNEQFF.